A selection of T cell receptor beta chains follows, all from one sample in a study of T-cell reconstitution after alpha-beta-depleted transplantation in children. TCRdb reprocessed the PCR reads with MiXCR, giving one entry per CDR3 protein. This sample has roughly 500,000 distinct CDR3 sequences, with over 25% found just once. The sequencing here drew on PBMCs from the stem cell graft donor, taken from the stem cell graft. Receptors originate from a human donor who donated a stem cell graft to a child with aplastic anemia. Each CDR3 is given with its conserved first and last residue.

V gene	J gene	CDR3 protein
TRBV6-1	TRBJ1-2	CASSLRWAHSNYGYTF
TRBV5-1	TRBJ1-5	CASSSEPSTGYGQPQHF
TRBV18	TRBJ1-1	CASSNDGNTEAFF
TRBV25-1	TRBJ2-3	CAIGLAGGPDTQYF
TRBV25-1	TRBJ2-1	CASSGGTSGTREQFF
TRBV12-3/TRBV12-4	TRBJ1-1	CASSLVAGRRNTEAFF
TRBV29-1	TRBJ2-7	CSVEGAGRNYEQYF
TRBV29-1	TRBJ2-3	CSVSPGQSLGDTQYF
TRBV27	TRBJ1-2	CASSRRTGDNYGYTF
TRBV19	TRBJ1-1	CASSIRGAWTEAFF
TRBV12-3/TRBV12-4	TRBJ2-5	CASSSGAGETQYF
TRBV7-9	TRBJ1-1	CASSASNTEAFF
TRBV20-1	TRBJ1-1	CSARDPGRGKDTEAFF
TRBV7-2	TRBJ1-1	CASSSQTGNTEAFF
TRBV7-2	TRBJ2-7	CASSLSQGDEQYF
TRBV7-6	TRBJ2-1	CASSPAQSSYNEQFF
TRBV30	TRBJ1-5	CAWRGPFGQPQHF
TRBV29-1	TRBJ2-5	CSAAPGGQETQYF
TRBV9	TRBJ2-1	CASSVVAGASEQFF
TRBV14	TRBJ2-1	CASSQDTQASGSVYNEQFF
TRBV30	TRBJ1-2	CAWATRGKSGYTF
TRBV27	TRBJ1-2	CASSPLGGQGEGYTF
TRBV20-1	TRBJ1-6	CSALPGQYNSPLHF
TRBV12-3/TRBV12-4	TRBJ1-2	CASSFQGPDYGYTF
TRBV12-3/TRBV12-4	TRBJ2-3	CASSSVRDTIVTDTQYF
TRBV7-2	TRBJ2-2	CASSHTSGSGTGELFF
TRBV29-1	TRBJ2-1	CSVDRLAKNEQFF
TRBV6-5	TRBJ1-4	CASSLQGVNKKLFF
TRBV29-1	TRBJ1-1	CSVEGFSTTGIGSRGTEAFF
TRBV5-5	TRBJ2-1	CASSLDDRGGNNEQFF